This TCR beta chain derives from a study of blood T cell repertoires in COVID-19. Self-reported history from a screening survey and questionnaire set each donor's cohort. Recovery among Cohort 3 donors was established by two negative PCRs, clearance, or symptom resolution. The germline gives CDR1 SGHTA, CDR2 FQGTGA. V was shortened by 5 bases and J by 3 bases, with 12 bases between the two germline ends. CDR3 length: 14 residues. The data were produced by immunoSEQ multiplex PCR, yet TCRdb's version contains in-frame clones alone and is incomplete. The sample gives 320,000 or so clones, approximately 88% of which show up once; about 5% is in the top ten.

J is TRBJ2-3 and V is TRBV7-3; D may be TRBD2 (6 bases). The origin of this receptor is a young man who had recovered from COVID-19. The sample was PBMCs or T cells enriched from blood (not recorded which). The chain's CDR3 is CASSTSRGTDTQYF. DNA for the CDR3: TGTGCCAGCAGCACAAGCCGGGGGACAGATACGCAGTATTTT.